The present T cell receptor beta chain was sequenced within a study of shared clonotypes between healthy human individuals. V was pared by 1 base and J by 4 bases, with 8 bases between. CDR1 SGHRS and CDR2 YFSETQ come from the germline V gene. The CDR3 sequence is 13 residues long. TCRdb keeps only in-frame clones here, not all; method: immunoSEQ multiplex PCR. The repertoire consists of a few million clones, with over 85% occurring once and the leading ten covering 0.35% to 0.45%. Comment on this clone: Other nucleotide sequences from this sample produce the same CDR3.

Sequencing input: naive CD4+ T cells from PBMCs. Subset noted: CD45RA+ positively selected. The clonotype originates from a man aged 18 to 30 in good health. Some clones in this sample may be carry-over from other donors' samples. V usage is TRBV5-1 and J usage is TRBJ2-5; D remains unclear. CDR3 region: CASSLTGPETQYF. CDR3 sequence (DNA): TGCGCCAGCAGCTTGACTGGGCCAGAGACCCAGTACTTC.